The clone carrying this TCR beta chain was seen many times. The data were taken from a study of neurological immune-mediated disorders. 5'RACE employing 10-nucleotide random UMIs yielded the cDNA. A single record per CDR3 protein comes from TCRdb applying MiXCR to the 5' RACE reads. The sample shows some 65,000 distinct CDR3 sequences, 5.2% of them seen only once. Losses at the gene ends were 0 bases for V and 0 bases for J; bases not matched to a gene: 0. The CDR3 sequence is 15 residues long. Germline V gene sequence: CDR1 SGHKS, CDR2 YYEKEE (reference sequence). This rearrangement joins TRBV5-5 to TRBJ1-3; 7 nucleotides match TRBD1. The specimen was PBMCs. The sequence derives from a woman in her thirties with multiple sclerosis. CDR3 protein: CASSLGTGSGNTIYF. The DNA for the CDR3 is TGTGCCAGCAGCTTGGGGACAGGCTCTGGAAACACCATATATTTT.